This paragraph covers one T cell receptor (beta chain) sequence. Its antigen remains unknown. Germline V gene sequence: CDR1 MGHDK, CDR2 SYGVNS. The CDR3 length is 14 residues. V lost 2 bases and J lost 10, with 17 bases in between. Vbeta (60) and Jbeta (13) primers were used in the PCR. Original data processing: Counted up in a later analysis, unique TCR beta chains came to around 80 million, with around 9.9 million shared. Using immunoSEQ multiplex PCR, the repertoire was profiled, and TCRdb retains in-frame clones only, with some absent. V, J and clone size derive from that table, while D and trimming were established from the DNA sequence. The sample yields approximately 170,000 clones, approximately 79% seen once. This entry belongs to a study of cytomegalovirus exposure and HLA in healthy donors. Study-wide results and caveats: Earlier analysis found most TCR beta V segments productive about 87% or about 30% of the time. On later analysis, the bulk of CMV-associated TCR beta chains appeared to be HLA-restricted.

The sequenced sample was PBMCs. This sequence originates from a woman aged 18-35 years in good health and CMV-seronegative. The V and J genes are TRBV25-1 and TRBJ1-1; weak D call: TRBD1 (5 bases). The DNA of the CDR3 is TGTGCCAGCAGTGAAAGGGCGGGAGGGGCAGGAGCTTTCTTT. Protein: CASSERAGGAGAFF.